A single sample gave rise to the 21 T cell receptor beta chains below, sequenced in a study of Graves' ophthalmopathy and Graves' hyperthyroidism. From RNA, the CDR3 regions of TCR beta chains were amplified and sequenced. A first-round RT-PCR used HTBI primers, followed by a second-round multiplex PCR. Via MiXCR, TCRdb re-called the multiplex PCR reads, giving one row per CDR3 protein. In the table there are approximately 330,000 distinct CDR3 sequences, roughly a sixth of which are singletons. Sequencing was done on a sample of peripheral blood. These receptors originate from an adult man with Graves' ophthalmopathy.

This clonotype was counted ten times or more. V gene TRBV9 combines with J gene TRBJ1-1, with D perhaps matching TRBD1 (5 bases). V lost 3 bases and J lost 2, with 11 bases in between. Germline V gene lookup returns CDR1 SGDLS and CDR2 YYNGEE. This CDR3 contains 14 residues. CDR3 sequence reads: CASSAGDFNTEAFF. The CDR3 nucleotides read TGTGCCAGCAGCGCCGGGGACTTCAACACTGAAGCTTTCTTT.

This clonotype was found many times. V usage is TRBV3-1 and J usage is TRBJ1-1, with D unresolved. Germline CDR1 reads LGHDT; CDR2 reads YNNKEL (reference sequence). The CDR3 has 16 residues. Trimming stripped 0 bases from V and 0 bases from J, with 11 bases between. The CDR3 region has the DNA TGTGCCAGCAGCCAAGATCTCCGCAGGATGAACACTGAAGCTTTCTTT. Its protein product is CASSQDLRRMNTEAFF.

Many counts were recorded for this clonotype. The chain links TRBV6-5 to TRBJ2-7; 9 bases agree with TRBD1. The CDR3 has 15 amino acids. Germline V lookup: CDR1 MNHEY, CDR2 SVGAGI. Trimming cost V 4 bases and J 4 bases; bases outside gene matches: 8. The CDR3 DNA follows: TGTGCCAGCAGTTCAACAGGGGGCGGTTTTTACGAGCAGTACTTC. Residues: CASSSTGGGFYEQYF.

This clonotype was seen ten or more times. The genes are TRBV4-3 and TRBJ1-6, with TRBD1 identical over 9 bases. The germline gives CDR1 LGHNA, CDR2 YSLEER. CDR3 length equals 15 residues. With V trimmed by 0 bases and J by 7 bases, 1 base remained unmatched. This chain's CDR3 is CASSQDGTGNSPLHF. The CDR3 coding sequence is TGCGCCAGCAGCCAAGATGGGACAGGGAATTCACCCCTCCACTTT.

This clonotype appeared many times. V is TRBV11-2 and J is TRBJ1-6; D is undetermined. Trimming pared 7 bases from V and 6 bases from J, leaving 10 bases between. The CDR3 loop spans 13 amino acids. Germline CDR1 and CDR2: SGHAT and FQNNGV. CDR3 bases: TGTGCCAGCACCCTCAGCCTTAATTCACCCCTCCACTTT. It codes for CASTLSLNSPLHF.

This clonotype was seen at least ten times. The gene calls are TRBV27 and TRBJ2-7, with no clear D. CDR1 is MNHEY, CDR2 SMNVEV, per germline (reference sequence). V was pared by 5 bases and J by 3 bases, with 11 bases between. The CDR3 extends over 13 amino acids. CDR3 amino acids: CASSPSIYYEQYF. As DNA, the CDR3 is TGTGCCAGCAGTCCGAGCATCTACTACGAGCAGTACTTC.

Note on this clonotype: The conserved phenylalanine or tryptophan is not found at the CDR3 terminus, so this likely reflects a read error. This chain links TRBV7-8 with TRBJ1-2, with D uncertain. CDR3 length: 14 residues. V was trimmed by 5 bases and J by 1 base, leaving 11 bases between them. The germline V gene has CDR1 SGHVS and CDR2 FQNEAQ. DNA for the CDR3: TGTGCCAGCAGCCCGCCGGACCGTAACTATGGCTACACCCTC. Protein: CASSPPDRNYGYTL.

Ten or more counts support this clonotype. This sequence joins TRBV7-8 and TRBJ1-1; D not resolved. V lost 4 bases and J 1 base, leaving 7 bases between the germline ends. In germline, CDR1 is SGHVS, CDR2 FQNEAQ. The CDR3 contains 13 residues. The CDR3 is CASSYTENTEAFF. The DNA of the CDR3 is TGTGCCAGCAGCTATACAGAGAACACTGAAGCTTTCTTT.

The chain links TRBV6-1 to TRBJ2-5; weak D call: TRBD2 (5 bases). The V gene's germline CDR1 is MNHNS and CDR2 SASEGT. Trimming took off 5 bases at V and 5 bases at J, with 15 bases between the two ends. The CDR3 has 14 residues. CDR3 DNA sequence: TGTGCCAGCAGTAGAGGAGGTACCGGGGAGACCCAGTACTTC. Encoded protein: CASSRGGTGETQYF.

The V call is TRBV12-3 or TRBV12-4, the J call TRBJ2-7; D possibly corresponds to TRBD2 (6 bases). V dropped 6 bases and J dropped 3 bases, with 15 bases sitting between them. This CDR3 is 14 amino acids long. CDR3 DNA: TGTGCCAGCAGCCTCCAGGAGGGATTCTACGAGCAGTACTTC. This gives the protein CASSLQEGFYEQYF.

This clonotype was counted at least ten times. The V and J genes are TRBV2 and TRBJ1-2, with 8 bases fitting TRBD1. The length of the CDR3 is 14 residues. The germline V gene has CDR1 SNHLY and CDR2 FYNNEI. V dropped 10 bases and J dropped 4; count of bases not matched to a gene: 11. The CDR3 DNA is TGTGCCACCCAAAGGGACAGGACCTCCTATGGCTACACCTTC. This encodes CATQRDRTSYGYTF.

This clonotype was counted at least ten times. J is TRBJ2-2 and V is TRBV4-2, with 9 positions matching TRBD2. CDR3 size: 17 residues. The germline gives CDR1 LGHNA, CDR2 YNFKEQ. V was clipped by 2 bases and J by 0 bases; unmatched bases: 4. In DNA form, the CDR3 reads TGTGCCAGCAGCCAACGTCTAGCGGGACCGAACACCGGGGAGCTGTTTTTT. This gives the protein CASSQRLAGPNTGELFF.

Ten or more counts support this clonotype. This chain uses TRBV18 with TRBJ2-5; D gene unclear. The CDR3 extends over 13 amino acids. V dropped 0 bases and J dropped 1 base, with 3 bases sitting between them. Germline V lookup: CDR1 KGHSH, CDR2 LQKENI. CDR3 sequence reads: CASSPPTQETQYF. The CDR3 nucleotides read TGTGCCAGCTCACCACCTACCCAAGAGACCCAGTACTTC. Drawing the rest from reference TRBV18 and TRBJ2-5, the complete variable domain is NAGVMQNPRHLVRRRGQEARLRCSPMKGHSHVYWYRQLPEEGLKFMVYLQKENIIDESGMPKERFSAEFPKEGPSILRIQQVVRGDSAAYFCASSPPTQETQYFGPGTRLLVL.

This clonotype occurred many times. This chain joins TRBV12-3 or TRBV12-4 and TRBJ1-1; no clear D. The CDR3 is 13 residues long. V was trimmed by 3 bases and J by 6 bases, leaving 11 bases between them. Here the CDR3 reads CASSLGGKAEAFF. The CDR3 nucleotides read TGTGCCAGCAGTTTGGGAGGGAAGGCTGAAGCTTTCTTT.

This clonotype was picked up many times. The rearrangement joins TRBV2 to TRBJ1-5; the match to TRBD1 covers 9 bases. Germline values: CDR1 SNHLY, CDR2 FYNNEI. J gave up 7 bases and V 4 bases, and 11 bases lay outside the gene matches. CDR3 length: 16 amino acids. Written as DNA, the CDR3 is TGTGCCAGCAGTGCACCGGGACAGGGAGCAAACCAGCCCCAGCATTTT. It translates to CASSAPGQGANQPQHF.

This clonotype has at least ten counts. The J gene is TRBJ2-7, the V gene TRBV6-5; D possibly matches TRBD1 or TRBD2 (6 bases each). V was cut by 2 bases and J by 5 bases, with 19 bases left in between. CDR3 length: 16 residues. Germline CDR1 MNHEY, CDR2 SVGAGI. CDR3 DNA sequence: TGTGCCAGCAGTTACGGCCAGGGGAGGATAGGCCACGAGCAGTACTTC. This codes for CASSYGQGRIGHEQYF.

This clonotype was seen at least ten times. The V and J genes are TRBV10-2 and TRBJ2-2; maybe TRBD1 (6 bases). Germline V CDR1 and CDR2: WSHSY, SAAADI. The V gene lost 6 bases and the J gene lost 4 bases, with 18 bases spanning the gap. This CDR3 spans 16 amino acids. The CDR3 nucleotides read TGCGCCAGCAGAGAACTTACAGGGAAGGGCACCGGGGAGCTGTTTTTT. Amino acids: CASRELTGKGTGELFF.

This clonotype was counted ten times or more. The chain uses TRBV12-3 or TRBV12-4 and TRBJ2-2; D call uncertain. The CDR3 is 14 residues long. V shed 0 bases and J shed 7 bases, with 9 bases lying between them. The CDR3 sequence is CASSLASGSGELFF. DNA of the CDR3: TGTGCCAGCAGTTTAGCGTCGGGTAGCGGGGAGCTGTTTTTT.

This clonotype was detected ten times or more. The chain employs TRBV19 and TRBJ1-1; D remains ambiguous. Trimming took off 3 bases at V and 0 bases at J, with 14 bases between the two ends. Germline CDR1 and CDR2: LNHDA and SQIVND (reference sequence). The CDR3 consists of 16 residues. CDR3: CASSIARGGMNTEAFF. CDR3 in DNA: TGTGCCAGTAGTATTGCTCGGGGAGGGATGAACACTGAAGCTTTCTTT. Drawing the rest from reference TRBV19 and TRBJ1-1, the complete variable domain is DGGITQSPKYLFRKEGQNVTLSCEQNLNHDAMYWYRQDPGQGLRLIYYSQIVNDFQKGDIAEGYSVSREKKESFPLTVTSAQKNPTAFYLCASSIARGGMNTEAFFGQGTRLTVV.

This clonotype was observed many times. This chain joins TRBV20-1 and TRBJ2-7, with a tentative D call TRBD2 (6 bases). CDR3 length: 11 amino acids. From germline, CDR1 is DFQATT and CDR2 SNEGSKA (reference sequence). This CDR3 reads CCGSSGYEQYF. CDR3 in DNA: TGCTGTGGGAGTAGCGGCTACGAGCAGTACTTC.

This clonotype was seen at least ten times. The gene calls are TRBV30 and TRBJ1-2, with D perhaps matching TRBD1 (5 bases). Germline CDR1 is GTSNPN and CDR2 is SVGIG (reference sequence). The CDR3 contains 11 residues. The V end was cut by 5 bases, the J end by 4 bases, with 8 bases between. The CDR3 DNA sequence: TGTGCCTGGCAGGGATTCTATGGCTACACCTTC. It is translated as CAWQGFYGYTF.